There are many counts of the clone carrying this TCR beta chain. As yet, its antigen is unknown. These data originate in a study of shared clonotypes between healthy human individuals. It was CD45RO-negative cells, positively selected for CCR7, that made up naive CD8 cells, with terminally differentiated effector memory CD45RA+ cells excluded. None of the donors, who were healthy HIV-negative adults, had recently had acute infections or vaccinations. The CDR3 is 16 residues long. Germline CDR1 reads MDHEN; CDR2 reads SYDVKM. V gave up 3 bases and J gave up 0 bases; unmatched junction bases: 5. Overall study findings and caveats: Against clonotypes common to all four donors, non-shared ones had lower generation probabilities.

Researchers ran the assay at a deep level. Some clones are missing from TCRdb's copy, which holds only in-frame ones; the method was immunoSEQ multiplex PCR. The table shows hundreds of thousands of clones, with about 92% occurring only once. The source of this sequence is a man aged 30-40 years in good health. The rearrangement uses TRBV28 and TRBJ1-3, with 7 nucleotides matching TRBD1. Sequencing input: naive CD8+ T cells sorted from blood. The CDR3 bases are TGTGCCAGCAGTTTGTATAGGGACAGCTCTGGAAACACCATATATTTT. This encodes CASSLYRDSSGNTIYF.